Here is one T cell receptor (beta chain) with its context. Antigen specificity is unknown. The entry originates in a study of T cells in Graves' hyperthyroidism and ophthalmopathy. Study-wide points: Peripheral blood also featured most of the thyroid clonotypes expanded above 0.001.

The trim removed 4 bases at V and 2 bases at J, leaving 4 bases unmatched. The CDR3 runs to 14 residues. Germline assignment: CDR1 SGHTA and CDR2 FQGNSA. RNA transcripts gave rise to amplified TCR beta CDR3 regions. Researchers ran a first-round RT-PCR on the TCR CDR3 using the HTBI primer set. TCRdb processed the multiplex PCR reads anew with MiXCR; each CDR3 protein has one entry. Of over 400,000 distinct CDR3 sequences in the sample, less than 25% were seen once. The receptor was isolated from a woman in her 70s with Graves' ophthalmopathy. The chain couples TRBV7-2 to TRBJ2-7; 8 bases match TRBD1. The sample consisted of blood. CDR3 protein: CASSYRTGPYEQYF. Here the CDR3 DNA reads TGTGCCAGCAGCTACCGGACAGGGCCCTACGAGCAGTACTTC.